This T cell receptor beta chain came from a study of response to subunit inactivated influenza vaccine. The CDR3 length is 14 residues. The germline V and J ends were trimmed by 3 bases and 5 bases, with 13 bases remaining between them. The germline V gene has CDR1 LNHNV and CDR2 YYDKDF (reference sequence). TCRdb analysed the RT-PCR reads with MiXCR anew, one entry per CDR3 protein. The repertoire holds 650,000 to 800,000 distinct CDR3 sequences, approximately 15% seen once, with less than 9% in the top ten. The sample here was PBMCs from blood, taken approximately 15 days before vaccination. This TCR derives from a man aged 50 or older who received an inactivated influenza vaccine. V and J are TRBV15 and TRBJ1-1, with a weak D call TRBD1 (6 bases). The CDR3 DNA is TGTGCCACCAGCAGGGGACATTTTAGGACTGAAGCTTTCTTT. Translating it yields CATSRGHFRTEAFF.